This T cell receptor beta chain was obtained from a study of T cell changes during pregnancy in multiple sclerosis (dated by TCRdb to between 2018 and 2021). With respect to the entire study: Changes in the T cell repertoire over the course of pregnancy were examined in this study in women with multiple sclerosis.

Libraries came from the immunoSEQ multiplex PCR assay. This immuneACCESS table, as held by TCRdb, lists in-frame sequences with V and J called but not all clones. Of the missing ones, under half trace to an unresolved V gene in checked studies; the others have no known cause. Counted in this sample were about 52,000 clones; 80% to 95% of them appeared once. Around 0.74% of the sample comes from the top ten. In the case of this clone: The specificity of this receptor is unknown. No qualities accompany the bases; no much larger clone lies one base away.

The germline V gene yields SGHTA for CDR1 and FQGNSA for CDR2. The junction carries 18 bases between V and J, which are trimmed by 5 bases and 13 bases respectively. From cysteine to phenylalanine, the CDR3 is 14 amino acids long. Just the 42-base CDR3 DNA is kept, in frame starting at base 1. The sample was CD4+ T cells from peripheral blood mononuclear cells, taken in the third trimester of pregnancy. The receptor chain draws on TRBV7-2 and TRBJ1-6; tentative D gene TRBD1, with 6 bases matching. This receptor was identified in a female donor with multiple sclerosis, enrolled in a pregnancy study. The sequence in DNA is TGTGCCAGCAGCCCAAGGACAGTTGGGCTCCCCCTCCACTTT. Its protein is CASSPRTVGLPLHF.